A single sample is the source of the 32 T cell receptor beta chains below, sequenced in a study of cytomegalovirus exposure and HLA in healthy donors. PCR primers comprised 60 Vbeta and 13 Jbeta primers. Produced via immunoSEQ multiplex PCR; TCRdb's table is partial and in-frame only. The sample carries over 100,000 clones, about 60% recorded once. Sequencing input: PBMCs. The receptors shown here come from a woman in her twenties or thirties in good health and CMV-seronegative.

The rearrangement joins TRBV28 to TRBJ1-5; TRBD1 matches 9 bases. CDR1 and CDR2 (germline): MDHEN, SYDVKM. Trimming at V came to 10 bases and at J to 6 bases, leaving 4 bases not matched to a gene. This CDR3 is 12 amino acids long. CDR3 region: CATGQGGQPQHF. CDR3 DNA sequence: TGTGCCACGGGACAGGGCGGTCAGCCCCAGCATTTT. The full variable domain, in which reference TRBV28 and TRBJ1-5 provide the parts outside the CDR3, is DVKVTQSSRYLVKRTGEKVFLECVQDMDHENMFWYRQDPGLGLRLIYFSYDVKMKEKGDIPEGYSVSREKKERFSLILESASTNQTSMYLCATGQGGQPQHFGDGTRLSIL.

This rearrangement joins TRBV7-2 to TRBJ2-7, with TRBD2 as a possible D gene (5 bases). Between the trimmed V and J ends, which lost 0 bases and 0 bases, there was a span of 15 bases. This CDR3 spans 17 amino acids. The germline gives CDR1 SGHTA, CDR2 FQGNSA. CDR3 in amino acids: CASSLALGDLTSYEQYF. The CDR3 region has the DNA TGTGCCAGCAGCTTAGCGCTGGGAGACCTGACCTCCTACGAGCAGTACTTC.

This chain connects TRBV5-1 to TRBJ2-7, with 7 bases identical to TRBD2. With V trimmed by 0 bases and J by 0 bases, 3 bases remained unmatched. CDR1 is SGHRS and CDR2 is YFSETQ in the germline V gene. The CDR3 runs 15 residues. The CDR3 protein is CASSLDWTSSYEQYF. CDR3 DNA: TGCGCCAGCAGCTTGGATTGGACTAGCTCCTACGAGCAGTACTTC.

The V gene is TRBV5-4, the J gene TRBJ2-3; 10 bases match TRBD1. Per the germline V gene, CDR1 is SGHNT and CDR2 is YYREEE (reference sequence). The junction had 7 bases not matched to a gene; V was cut back by 4 bases and J by 2 bases. The CDR3 has 16 residues. CDR3 bases: TGTGCCAGCAGCAGGATGACAGGGGGCTCCACAGATACGCAGTATTTT. Amino acid sequence: CASSRMTGGSTDTQYF.

The rearrangement uses TRBV10-3 and TRBJ2-1; D unresolved. CDR1 and CDR2 from the germline V gene are ENHRY and SYGVKD. This CDR3 region has 15 residues. Trimming shortened V by 2 bases and J by 0 bases, and 8 bases separated the two germline ends. This CDR3 reads CAISEASYSYNEQFF. The CDR3 region has the DNA TGTGCCATCAGTGAGGCGAGCTACTCCTACAATGAGCAGTTCTTC.

This clone was observed a handful of times. In DNA, the CDR3 is TGTGCCAGCTCACCGACTAGCGGGAGGGGTGAGCAGTACTTC. Translation: CASSPTSGRGEQYF. The rearrangement links TRBV18 to TRBJ2-7; TRBD2 aligns across 14 bases. The CDR3 has 14 residues. Losses at the gene ends were 3 bases for V and 7 bases for J; bases not matched to a gene: 2. Germline V lookup: CDR1 KGHSH, CDR2 LQKENI.

The rearrangement joins TRBV5-6 to TRBJ2-3; 9 bases line up with TRBD2. V shed 0 bases, J shed 2 bases, and the junction held 7 bases outside the gene matches. The CDR3 extends over 17 amino acids. Germline-derived CDR1 and CDR2 are SGHDT and YYEEEE. Here the CDR3 reads CASSLGRLADITDTQYF. CDR3 DNA: TGTGCCAGCAGCTTGGGTAGACTAGCGGATATCACAGATACGCAGTATTTT.

The chain uses TRBV18 and TRBJ1-2; D unresolved. Trimming left V 2 bases short and J 4 bases short, with 11 bases between. The CDR3 totals 14 residues. Germline CDR1 is KGHSH and CDR2 is LQKENI. CDR3 region: CASSPSAERYGYTF. The CDR3 coding sequence is TGTGCCAGCTCACCATCAGCAGAGCGCTATGGCTACACCTTC.

In this sample, this clone turned up once. The chain recombines TRBV4-3 with TRBJ2-1; D ambiguous. Deletions cut 0 bases from V and 4 bases from J, with 7 bases between. The CDR3 consists of 14 residues. Germline CDR1 and CDR2: LGHNA and YSLEER. The CDR3 sequence is CASSQEHLYNEQFF. The CDR3 bases are TGCGCCAGCAGCCAAGAACACCTTTACAATGAGCAGTTCTTC.

The rearrangement joins TRBV27 to TRBJ2-1, with 14 positions matching TRBD2. Per the germline V gene, CDR1 is MNHEY and CDR2 is SMNVEV (reference sequence). Unmatched junction bases numbered 7, after V lost 6 bases and J lost 9 bases. The CDR3 is 15 amino acids. The CDR3 DNA reads as TGTGCCAGCAGGCTGGGACTAGCGGGAGCGAGTGAGCAGTTCTTC. Translating it yields CASRLGLAGASEQFF.

This clone was counted only a few times. The chain uses TRBV7-6 and TRBJ2-7, with D possibly being TRBD2 (6 bases). V gave up 1 base and J gave up 4 bases, with 14 bases separating them. CDR1 is SGHVS, CDR2 FNYEAQ, per germline. This CDR3 contains 15 residues. CDR3 nucleotide sequence: TGTGCCAGCAGCTTAGTAGCGGAGGCGGGTTACGAGCAGTACTTC. Translated: CASSLVAEAGYEQYF.

The chain recombines TRBV5-4 with TRBJ1-4, with D hard to call. The V and J ends lost 1 base and 5 bases respectively, with 9 bases between them. The germline gives CDR1 SGHNT, CDR2 YYREEE (reference sequence). The CDR3 contains 14 residues. CDR3: CASSLYGQNEKLFF. CDR3 bases: TGTGCCAGCAGCTTGTACGGTCAAAATGAAAAACTGTTTTTT.

The rearrangement uses TRBV6-1 and TRBJ1-5; D not certain. The germline V and J ends were trimmed by 3 bases and 11 bases, with 14 bases remaining between them. This CDR3 region has 13 residues. The germline V gene has CDR1 MNHNS and CDR2 SASEGT. The CDR3 loop reads CASSDAILGAQHF. The CDR3 nucleotides are TGTGCCAGCAGTGACGCCATCCTCGGGGCCCAGCATTTT.

The V and J genes are TRBV11-2 and TRBJ1-1; a possible D gene is TRBD1 (5 bases). This CDR3 comprises 13 residues. V gave up 1 base and J gave up 11 bases, with 14 bases separating them. Looked up from germline, CDR1 is SGHAT and CDR2 is FQNNGV. CDR3 in amino acids: CASSLGGVGGAFF. DNA for the CDR3: TGTGCCAGCAGCTTAGGGGGGGTCGGGGGGGCTTTCTTT.

The chain uses TRBV2 and TRBJ2-7; 11 bases are shared with TRBD1. Germline V gives CDR1 SNHLY, CDR2 FYNNEI. The CDR3 runs to 15 residues. The V and J ends lost 6 bases and 12 bases, in that order; junction bases with no gene match: 16. The CDR3 is CASRALDTGQGVSYF. The CDR3 DNA is TGTGCCAGCAGGGCCTTAGACACGGGACAGGGGGTTTCGTACTTC.

The chain employs TRBV2 and TRBJ1-1, with D tentatively TRBD1 (6 bases). The V and J ends lost 10 bases and 4 bases respectively, with 13 bases between them. The CDR3 is made up of 12 amino acids. Germline V gives CDR1 SNHLY, CDR2 FYNNEI. The CDR3 DNA sequence: TGTGCCACAAACTACAGGGCCACTGAAGCTTTCTTT. Its protein product is CATNYRATEAFF.

CDR3 protein: CSVEEGGRNYGYTF. The CDR3 region has the DNA TGCAGCGTTGAAGAGGGTGGCAGGAACTATGGCTACACCTTC. The chain recombines TRBV29-1 with TRBJ1-2; no reliable D call. The CDR3 has 14 amino acids. The V end lost 0 bases, the J end lost 2 bases, and 10 bases lay between the germline ends. The germline V gene has CDR1 SQVTM and CDR2 ANQGSEA.

The chain couples TRBV19 to TRBJ2-1, with 7 bases matching TRBD1. V lost 10 bases to trimming and J lost 3 bases; unmatched junction nucleotides: 6. CDR3 length: 13 residues. Germline CDR1 is LNHDA and CDR2 is SQIVND (reference sequence). DNA for the CDR3: TGTGCCACCCCTCCAGGGGGCTACAATGAGCAGTTCTTC. Encoded protein: CATPPGGYNEQFF.

This rearrangement joins TRBV30 to TRBJ2-1, with 10 nucleotides matching TRBD2. The CDR3 is 18 residues long. Germline CDR1 reads GTSNPN; CDR2 reads SVGIG (reference sequence). The ends lost 5 bases at V and 6 bases at J; junction bases unmatched: 19. The CDR3 protein is CAWSTPAGGDRVSNEQFF. CDR3 sequence (DNA): TGTGCCTGGTCCACTCCAGCGGGAGGGGACCGGGTTAGCAATGAGCAGTTCTTC.

The chain has TRBV7-2 and TRBJ1-5, with no clear D. CDR1 and CDR2 from the germline V gene are SGHTA and FQGNSA. The V gene lost 1 base and the J gene lost 3 bases, with 7 bases spanning the gap. This CDR3 comprises 14 residues. The CDR3 is CASSLDFNNQPQHF. The CDR3 DNA sequence: TGTGCCAGCAGCTTAGATTTTAACAATCAGCCCCAGCATTTT.

This clone came up a few times. The rearrangement joins TRBV6-1 to TRBJ1-2; D is undetermined. Trimming shortened V by 0 bases and J by 4 bases, and 12 bases separated the two germline ends. The CDR3 covers 15 residues. CDR1 is MNHNS, CDR2 SASEGT, per germline. The CDR3 DNA reads as TGTGCCAGCAGTGAAGCGCGTCGCGGTTTCTATGGCTACACCTTC. Its translation is CASSEARRGFYGYTF.

This rearrangement joins TRBV6-1 to TRBJ1-2; the D gene is possibly TRBD1 (5 bases). CDR1 is MNHNS and CDR2 is SASEGT in the germline V gene. The V gene lost 1 base and the J gene lost 3 bases, with 6 bases spanning the gap. The CDR3 has 13 amino acids. DNA for the CDR3: TGTGCCAGCAGTGAAGAAGGGGACTATGGCTACACCTTC. Translating gives CASSEEGDYGYTF.

The chain has TRBV5-8 and TRBJ1-2; 12 bases are a match to TRBD1. Losses at the gene ends were 0 bases for V and 2 bases for J; bases not matched to a gene: 2. The germline CDR1 and CDR2 sequences are SGHTS and YDEGEE. This CDR3 contains 16 residues. CDR3 sequence reads: CASSLGGQGANYGYTF. The CDR3, as DNA: TGTGCCAGCAGCTTGGGGGGACAGGGGGCCAACTATGGCTACACCTTC.

CDR3 sequence (DNA): TGTGCCTGGAGTAGGGGACAGGTAGCTAACTATGGCTACACCTTC. It specifies CAWSRGQVANYGYTF. V and J are TRBV30 and TRBJ1-2; 8 bases align to TRBD1. The length of the CDR3 is 15 residues. J was trimmed by 0 bases and V by 2 bases; bases with no gene match: 5. Germline V gene data show CDR1 as GTSNPN and CDR2 as SVGIG (reference sequence).

This clone was recorded a few times. The J gene is TRBJ1-2, the V gene TRBV6-1, with 7 bases lining up with TRBD1. V lost 4 bases to trimming and J lost 4 bases; unmatched junction nucleotides: 9. Looked up from germline, CDR1 is MNHNS and CDR2 is SASEGT. The CDR3 has 15 amino acids. As DNA, the CDR3 is TGTGCCAGCAGTGTTGGAGGGGGCGCAGTCTATGGCTACACCTTC. Translating it yields CASSVGGGAVYGYTF.

The rearrangement links TRBV7-8 to TRBJ2-1, with 10 bases matching TRBD2. The germline V gene has CDR1 SGHVS and CDR2 FQNEAQ. J gave up 10 bases and V 0 bases, and 6 bases lay outside the gene matches. The CDR3 is 15 amino acids. CDR3 amino acids: CASSLALGSGREQFF. The CDR3 DNA follows: TGTGCCAGCAGCTTAGCGCTGGGTAGCGGGAGGGAGCAGTTCTTC. The entire variable domain, with the rest obtained from reference TRBV7-8 and TRBJ2-1, is as follows: GAGVSQSPRYKVAKRGQDVALRCDPISGHVSLFWYQQALGQGPEFLTYFQNEAQLDKSGLPSDRFFAERPEGSVSTLKIQRTQQEDSAVYLCASSLALGSGREQFFGPGTRLTVL.

This chain uses TRBV28 with TRBJ2-5; TRBD1 agrees at 7 bases. In germline, CDR1 is MDHEN, CDR2 SYDVKM. The CDR3 spans 15 residues. With 5 bases clipped from V and 3 bases from J, the junction kept 9 bases outside the gene matches. Here the CDR3 DNA reads TGTGCCAGCAGTGCCGGGACAGTTGTTGAAGAGACCCAGTACTTC. This translates into CASSAGTVVEETQYF.

J is TRBJ2-2 and V is TRBV5-6; D might be TRBD2 (5 bases). Germline V gives CDR1 SGHDT, CDR2 YYEEEE. The CDR3 consists of 14 residues. The V and J ends lost 0 bases and 6 bases respectively, with 9 bases between them. CDR3 sequence (DNA): TGTGCCAGCAGCTTGGAGACTAAAGCCGGGGAGCTGTTTTTT. Protein sequence: CASSLETKAGELFF.

The chain recombines TRBV4-1 with TRBJ2-2; the D is unclear. The V gene's germline CDR1 is MGHRA and CDR2 YSYEKL. The CDR3 consists of 12 residues. Between the trimmed V and J ends, which lost 3 bases and 10 bases, there was a span of 9 bases. The CDR3 region is CASSQWPQELFF. CDR3 DNA: TGCGCCAGCAGCCAGTGGCCCCAGGAGCTGTTTTTT.

This clone was detected once. CDR3 coding DNA: TGTGCCAGCAGTTCGACTAGCCAAGAGACCCAGTACTTC. The encoded protein is CASSSTSQETQYF. The chain is built from TRBV2 and TRBJ2-5; a weak D match, TRBD2 (6 bases). This CDR3 has 13 amino acids. Deletions cut 5 bases from V and 1 base from J, with 8 bases between. In germline, CDR1 is SNHLY, CDR2 FYNNEI.

This clone was seen more than once but under ten times. This rearrangement joins TRBV27 to TRBJ2-5, with D maybe TRBD2 (5 bases). Germline V gene sequence: CDR1 MNHEY, CDR2 SMNVEV (reference sequence). V was trimmed by 6 bases and J by 5 bases, leaving 16 bases between them. This CDR3 contains 14 residues. The CDR3 nucleotides are TGTGCCAGCAGGCCAGGCGGGCCCTCGGAGACCCAGTACTTC. Encoded protein: CASRPGGPSETQYF.

This chain connects TRBV18 to TRBJ1-1; no clear D. Germline CDR1 reads KGHSH; CDR2 reads LQKENI. V lost 2 bases, J lost 0 bases, and 7 bases lay in between. There are 14 residues in the CDR3. CDR3 DNA: TGTGCCAGCTCACCAGAGAGGTTGAACACTGAAGCTTTCTTT. Protein: CASSPERLNTEAFF.